The 7 T cell receptor beta chains given below trace back to one sample, sequenced in a study of control samples from healthy donors and cancer patients. Clones were sequenced by immunoSEQ multiplex PCR, and TCRdb holds only the in-frame ones, with some missing. The sample shows 65,000 to 90,000 clones, around 93% of them seen only once. The sequencing input was blood. Receptor source: a woman in her twenties or thirties in good health.

V usage is TRBV3-1 (or the pseudogene TRBV3-2) and J usage is TRBJ2-1; D unclear. Per germline, CDR1 LGHDT and CDR2 YNNKEL (reference sequence). The CDR3 sequence is 14 residues long. The V end lost 0 bases, the J end lost 7 bases, and 10 bases lay between the germline ends. CDR3: CASSQDEWSNEQFF. CDR3 nucleotide sequence: TGTGCCAGCAGCCAAGACGAATGGTCGAATGAGCAGTTCTTC.

The chain employs TRBV25-1 and TRBJ2-1; D gene ambiguous. Trimming stripped 0 bases from V and 6 bases from J, with 9 bases between. The CDR3 is 14 amino acids. CDR1 is MGHDK and CDR2 is SYGVNS in the germline V gene. CDR3: CASSEYNDLNEQFF. CDR3 nucleotides: TGTGCCAGCAGTGAATACAACGACCTCAATGAGCAGTTCTTC.

The chain joins TRBV2 to TRBJ2-5; 7 bases align to TRBD2. Losses at the gene ends were 2 bases for V and 2 bases for J; bases not matched to a gene: 8. Germline V gene sequence: CDR1 SNHLY, CDR2 FYNNEI. The CDR3 runs 16 residues. This CDR3 reads CASSELVGGLQETQYF. The CDR3 nucleotides read TGTGCCAGCAGTGAACTCGTTGGGGGACTACAAGAGACCCAGTACTTC.

The CDR3 DNA reads TGTGCCAGCAGCGTAGGGGGGAGAGGAAACACCATATATTTT. Translation gives CASSVGGRGNTIYF. J is TRBJ1-3 and V is TRBV9; D may be TRBD1 (5 bases). V was clipped by 0 bases and J by 4 bases, with 8 bases between them. Germline values: CDR1 SGDLS, CDR2 YYNGEE. The CDR3 is 14 amino acids.

V and J are TRBV19 and TRBJ2-5; D is unresolved. Trimming shortened V by 6 bases and J by 4 bases, and 12 bases separated the two germline ends. Germline CDR1 is LNHDA and CDR2 is SQIVND (reference sequence). The CDR3 totals 13 residues. CDR3 protein: CASRPGEVETQYF. CDR3 nucleotides: TGTGCCAGTAGGCCTGGTGAGGTAGAGACCCAGTACTTC.

The chain combines TRBV6-5 with TRBJ1-1, with TRBD1 matching over 7 bases. The germline V gene has CDR1 MNHEY and CDR2 SVGAGI. This CDR3 is built from 14 residues. J lost 0 bases, V lost 6 bases, and 4 bases had no gene match. CDR3 loop: CASRRTGVNTEAFF. The CDR3 bases are TGTGCCAGCAGAAGAACAGGGGTGAACACTGAAGCTTTCTTT.

The chain recombines TRBV13 with TRBJ1-2, with TRBD1 matching over 8 bases. Per germline, CDR1 PRHDT and CDR2 FYEKMQ (reference sequence). The CDR3 is made up of 15 amino acids. V lost 5 bases and J lost 3; bases outside the gene matches: 8. CDR3 loop: CASSVSGGADYGYTF. CDR3 in DNA: TGTGCCAGCAGCGTTTCAGGGGGCGCAGACTATGGCTACACCTTC.